This T cell receptor beta chain was profiled in a study of CD8+ T cells in alopecia areata. Study-wide points: Higher clonality was seen in lesional scalp than in normal scalp, especially in alopecia totalis/universalis. Scalp clonality and expanded CD8+ clones among the top 100 showed significant decreases with tofacitinib. Many expanded lesional clones remained in scalp and blood on tofacitinib.

In each case, RNA was isolated and then reverse transcribed into cDNA as the sequencing template. TCRdb keeps only in-frame clones here, not all; method: immunoSEQ multiplex PCR. The table shows roughly 170,000 clones, with about 60% occurring only once. Treatment defined: oral pan-JAK inhibitor, 5-10 mg twice daily. In germline, CDR1 is SQVTM, CDR2 ANQGSEA. The CDR3 is 13 residues long. Trimming removed 7 bases from V and 7 bases from J; junction bases left unmatched: 12. A note on this clone: Its antigen is unidentified.

Source: CD8+ T cells sorted from blood, taken at week 24, from a patient treated with tofacitinib. The chain joins TRBV29-1 to TRBJ1-1; 7 bases line up with TRBD1. The source of this sequence is a human donor with alopecia areata. Here the CDR3 reads CSAGGGSWDEAFF. In nucleotides, the CDR3 is TGCAGCGCGGGAGGGGGCTCTTGGGATGAAGCTTTCTTT.